These 10 T cell receptor beta chains were all obtained from the same sample, sequenced in a study of T cell responses to AZD1222 COVID-19 vaccine. TCRdb keeps only in-frame clones here, not all; method: immunoSEQ multiplex PCR. The table shows more than 95,000 clones, with 80% to 90% occurring only once. The sample in question was peripheral blood, obtained on day 0 of AZD1222 vaccination. All receptors come from an adult in good health.

The chain links TRBV7-9 to TRBJ1-2; D is unclear. The germline V gene encodes CDR1 SEHNR and CDR2 FQNEAQ (reference sequence). V was clipped by 5 bases and J by 5 bases, with 6 bases between them. The CDR3 extends over 11 amino acids. The CDR3: CASSPEYGYTF. CDR3 DNA sequence: TGTGCCAGCAGCCCAGAGTATGGCTACACCTTC.

This clone was picked up one time. The chain joins TRBV7-8 to TRBJ1-6; the D is unclear. Germline CDR1 reads SGHVS; CDR2 reads FQNEAQ. The germline V and J ends were trimmed by 8 bases and 0 bases, with 14 bases remaining between them. This CDR3 is built from 16 residues. The CDR3: CASFDPAGSYNSPLHF. In DNA, the CDR3 is TGTGCCAGCTTTGACCCCGCCGGCTCCTATAATTCACCCCTCCACTTT.

The sample holds one count of this clone. The rearrangement links TRBV4-2 to TRBJ2-2, with TRBD2 identical over 8 bases. CDR1 and CDR2 from the germline V gene are LGHNA and YNFKEQ. This CDR3 comprises 16 residues. Germline trimming cut 11 bases from V and 6 bases from J; bases unmatched to any gene: 17. The DNA for the CDR3 is TGTGCCCGCCCCCAAGACCGGGGGGGGTGGTCCGGGGAGCTGTTTTTT. Translation gives CARPQDRGGWSGELFF.

The rearrangement links TRBV6-5 to TRBJ1-3; D not certain. Trimming shortened V by 5 bases and J by 0 bases, and 8 bases separated the two germline ends. The germline V gene has CDR1 MNHEY and CDR2 SVGAGI. The CDR3 is made up of 14 amino acids. CDR3 in DNA: TGTGCCAGCAGTACCATCAGCTCTGGAAACACCATATATTTT. This sequence encodes CASSTISSGNTIYF.

This chain links TRBV28 with TRBJ2-7, with a tentative D call TRBD1 (6 bases). The germline CDR1 and CDR2 sequences are MDHEN and SYDVKM. The V end lost 5 bases, the J end lost 2 bases, and 16 bases lay between the germline ends. The CDR3 consists of 15 residues. This CDR3 reads CASSNVGGRTYEQYF. In nucleotides, the CDR3 is TGTGCCAGCAGTAATGTAGGGGGAAGAACCTACGAGCAGTACTTC.

This chain links TRBV27 with TRBJ1-5, with 9 bases matching TRBD1. Germline values: CDR1 MNHEY, CDR2 SMNVEV (reference sequence). CDR3 size: 14 residues. V shed 6 bases, J shed 5 bases, and the junction held 5 bases outside the gene matches. CDR3 sequence (DNA): TGTGCCAGCAGGCGGACAGGGGAGTATCAGCCCCAGCATTTT. Its translation is CASRRTGEYQPQHF.

This clone is a singleton in its sample. The chain combines TRBV7-8 with TRBJ1-5; D is undetermined. The CDR3 covers 14 residues. The V end lost 3 bases, the J end lost 6 bases, and 12 bases lay between the germline ends. CDR1 SGHVS and CDR2 FQNEAQ come from the germline V gene. This CDR3 reads CASSFEGRGQPQHF. As DNA, the CDR3 is TGTGCCAGCAGCTTTGAAGGGCGCGGTCAGCCCCAGCATTTT.

The chain combines TRBV7-3 with TRBJ1-1, with 7 nucleotides matching TRBD1. The CDR3 contains 12 residues. The V gene end was trimmed by 4 bases and the J gene end by 7 bases; junction bases not matched to a gene: 3. CDR1 and CDR2 from the germline V gene are SGHTA and FQGTGA. CDR3 sequence reads: CASSSRTGEAFF. As DNA, the CDR3 is TGTGCCAGCAGCTCTCGGACAGGTGAAGCTTTCTTT.

The chain has TRBV19 and TRBJ1-2, with TRBD1 matching over 10 bases. Germline lookup yields CDR1 LNHDA and CDR2 SQIVND (reference sequence). With V trimmed by 6 bases and J by 4 bases, 8 bases remained unmatched. The CDR3 totals 15 residues. CDR3 nucleotide sequence: TGTGCCAGTAGACTGCTGGACAGGGGGGGCTATGGCTACACCTTC. It encodes CASRLLDRGGYGYTF. The entire variable domain, with the rest obtained from reference TRBV19 and TRBJ1-2, is as follows: DGGITQSPKYLFRKEGQNVTLSCEQNLNHDAMYWYRQDPGQGLRLIYYSQIVNDFQKGDIAEGYSVSREKKESFPLTVTSAQKNPTAFYLCASRLLDRGGYGYTFGSGTRLTVV.

The CDR3 nucleotides read TGTGCCAGTAGTGTGAACTCTGGAAACACCATATATTTT. Protein product: CASSVNSGNTIYF. The V call is TRBV19, the J call TRBJ1-3; no definite D call. Looked up from germline, CDR1 is LNHDA and CDR2 is SQIVND (reference sequence). Trimming removed 5 bases from V and 0 bases from J, with 5 bases in between. This CDR3 is built from 13 residues. Together with reference TRBV19 and TRBJ1-3, the CDR3 gives the full variable domain: DGGITQSPKYLFRKEGQNVTLSCEQNLNHDAMYWYRQDPGQGLRLIYYSQIVNDFQKGDIAEGYSVSREKKESFPLTVTSAQKNPTAFYLCASSVNSGNTIYFGEGSWLTVV.